The clone carrying this T cell receptor (beta chain) was picked up many times. Its antigen is not identified. This specimen comes from a study of T cells in Graves' hyperthyroidism and ophthalmopathy. Overall study findings and caveats: Blood also showed most of the thyroid clonotypes that were expanded above 0.001. From stable hyperthyroidism, ophthalmopathy was separated by a 13 V-J model.

Diagnoses were made from clinical symptoms, serum measures (thyroxine and TRAb), thyroid ultrasound and orbital computed tomography. Germline lookup yields CDR1 SGHKS and CDR2 YYEKEE (reference sequence). V gave up 2 bases and J gave up 8 bases; unmatched junction bases: 7. This CDR3 is 16 amino acids long. Amplified TCR beta CDR3 regions derived from RNA transcripts. HTBI primers were employed in a first-round RT-PCR of the TCR CDR3. TCRdb itself ran the multiplex PCR reads through MiXCR, one entry per CDR3 protein. The table shows roughly 330,000 distinct CDR3 sequences, with 16% occurring only once.

The rearrangement uses TRBV5-5 and TRBJ2-1; TRBD2 matches at 13 bases. The clonotype originates from a man in his thirties or forties with Graves' hyperthyroidism. The sequenced material came from blood. The CDR3 loop reads CASSFLLAGGPDEQFF. For the CDR3, the DNA is TGTGCCAGCAGCTTCTTACTAGCGGGAGGGCCGGATGAGCAGTTCTTC. The full variable domain, its missing parts supplied by reference TRBV5-5 and TRBJ2-1, is DAGVTQSPTHLIKTRGQQVTLRCSPISGHKSVSWYQQVLGQGPQFIFQYYEKEERGRGNFPDRFSARQFPNYSSELNVNALLLGDSALYLCASSFLLAGGPDEQFFGPGTRLTVL.